The rows below give T cell receptor beta chains drawn from one sample of a study of T cell responses to AZD1222 COVID-19 vaccine. Clones were read by immunoSEQ multiplex PCR, and TCRdb kept only the in-frame ones, dropping some. The sample shows about 150,000 clones, 75% to 95% of them seen only once. The sequenced sample was peripheral blood, obtained on day 0 of MenACWY control vaccination. These receptors originate from an adult in good health. The CDR3 runs from the conserved cysteine through the conserved F or W. Each record gives: D gene, V gene, clone size, J gene, CDR3 DNA, CDR3 protein. A D gene is named only where the DNA matches it firmly. Some rows mark clone size as missing; the rest say once, few, many or name a class of expanded clone.

-	TRBV19	-	TRBJ1-1	TGTGCCAGTACCCCGAATAGGGAGAAAGCTTTCTTT	CASTPNREKAFF
-	TRBV27	-	TRBJ1-4	TGTGCCAGCAGCTCTTGGGCCCATGAAAAACTGTTTTTT	CASSSWAHEKLFF
TRBD1	TRBV2	-	TRBJ1-2	TGTGCCAGCAGTGGGAGACAGGGGTCTAACTATGGCTACACCTTC	CASSGRQGSNYGYTF
TRBD1	TRBV18	-	TRBJ1-1	TGTGCCAGCTCATCGACCGGGACAGGGAACACTGAAGCTTTCTTT	CASSSTGTGNTEAFF
TRBD1	TRBV5-5	-	TRBJ1-3	TGTGCCAGCAGCTTACACACAGGGGCTGGAAACACCATATATTTT	CASSLHTGAGNTIYF
TRBD1	TRBV9	few	TRBJ2-5	TGTGCCAGCAGCGCGACAGGGGGCGGAGAGACCCAGTACTTC	CASSATGGGETQYF
TRBD1	TRBV7-9	-	TRBJ2-7	TGTGCCAGCAGCCCCCGGGGCCAGGGGGCCTACGAGCAGTACTTC	CASSPRGQGAYEQYF
TRBD1	TRBV4-2	-	TRBJ1-2	TGTGCCAGCAGCCAAGAGGGACAGGTCTATGGCTACACCTTC	CASSQEGQVYGYTF
TRBD1	TRBV6-6	-	TRBJ2-2	TGTGCCAGCATCGGACAGGTGGTCACCGGGGAGCTGTTTTTT	CASIGQVVTGELFF
TRBD2	TRBV6-4	-	TRBJ2-2	TGTGCCAGCAGTGACTCAGCCCTAGCGGGAGCAACCGGGGAGCTGTTTTTT	CASSDSALAGATGELFF